Here is one T cell receptor beta chain with its context. The CDR3 has 13 amino acids. CDR1 is SGHTA, CDR2 FQGNSA, per germline. The ends were cut back, 2 bases at V and 8 bases at J, with 12 bases in the middle. These data are taken from a study of cytomegalovirus exposure and HLA in healthy donors. PCR employed 60 Vbeta and 13 Jbeta primers. Generated by immunoSEQ multiplex PCR, the TCRdb table keeps only in-frame clones and is missing some. This table holds around 110,000 clones, 65% to 85% found once. The chain carries TRBV7-2 and TRBJ1-1; weak D call: TRBD1 (6 bases). The sequencing input was PBMCs. The sequence was obtained from a male donor in good health and CMV-seropositive. The DNA of the CDR3 is TGTGCCAGCAGCTTACAGGGGCTACAGGAAGCTTTCTTT. Its protein product is CASSLQGLQEAFF.